The T cell receptor beta chain under discussion was sequenced for a study of a mutant IDH1 vaccine in newly diagnosed glioma. About the research overall: The patients were given eight vaccinations, one each in weeks 1, 3, 5, 7, 11, 15, 19 and 23. Vaccine dosing followed radiotherapy by 4-6 weeks, or accompanied temozolomide cycles. Prior therapy was radiotherapy, temozolomide, or both; most received both. Study-wide results and limits: It seemed that pseudoprogression was not linked to changes in the top peripheral T cell clonotypes.

The assay was immunoSEQ multiplex PCR, and TCRdb's table has in-frame clones only and misses some. The table has about 54,000 clones, about 80% seen once. Time point given: week 23, last vaccination. All doses held 300 ug of mutant IDH1 20-mer peptide, with topical imiquimod. For this clone: Its antigen is as yet unknown.

V lost 9 bases and J lost 6; bases outside the gene matches: 14. The CDR3 spans 15 residues. CDR1 and CDR2 from the germline V gene are SNHLY and FYNNEI. The rearrangement uses TRBV2 and TRBJ1-3; 7 bases are a match to TRBD1. The source material was PBMCs, sampled from a glioma patient whose treatment included an IDH1 peptide vaccine. This TCR was sampled from a middle-aged man with glioma. The chain's CDR3 is CASLRRTGSKNTIYF. Written as DNA, the CDR3 is TGTGCCAGTCTCAGACGGACAGGAAGCAAAAACACCATATATTTT.